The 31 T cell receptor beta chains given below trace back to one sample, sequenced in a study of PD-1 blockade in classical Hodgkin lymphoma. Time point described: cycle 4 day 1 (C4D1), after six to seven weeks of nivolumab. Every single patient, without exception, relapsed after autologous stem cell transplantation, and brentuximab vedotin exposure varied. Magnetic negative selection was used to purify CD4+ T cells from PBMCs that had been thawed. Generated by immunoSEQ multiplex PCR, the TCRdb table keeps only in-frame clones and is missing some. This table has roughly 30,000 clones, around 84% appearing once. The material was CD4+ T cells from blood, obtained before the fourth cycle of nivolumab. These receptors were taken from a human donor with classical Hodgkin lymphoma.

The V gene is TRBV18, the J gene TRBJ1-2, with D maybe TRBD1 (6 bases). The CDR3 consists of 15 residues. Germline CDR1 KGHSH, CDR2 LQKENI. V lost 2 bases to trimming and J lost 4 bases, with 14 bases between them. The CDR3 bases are TGTGCCAGCTCACCATTGAGGGGACACATCTATGGCTACACCTTC. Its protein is CASSPLRGHIYGYTF.

CDR3 sequence: CASSGDRWVTEAFF. CDR3 nucleotide sequence: TGTGCCAGCAGCGGAGACAGGTGGGTCACTGAAGCTTTCTTT. J is TRBJ1-1 and V is TRBV5-6, with D tentatively TRBD1 (6 bases). CDR3 length: 14 residues. Trimming left V 4 bases short and J 4 bases short, with 14 bases between. In germline, CDR1 is SGHDT, CDR2 YYEEEE.

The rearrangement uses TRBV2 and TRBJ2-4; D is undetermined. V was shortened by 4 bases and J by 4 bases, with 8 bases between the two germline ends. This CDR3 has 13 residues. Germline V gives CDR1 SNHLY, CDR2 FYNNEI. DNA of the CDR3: TGTGCCAGCAGTGTGGATACGAAAAACATTCAGTACTTC. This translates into CASSVDTKNIQYF. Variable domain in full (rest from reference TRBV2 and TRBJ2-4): EPEVTQTPSHQVTQMGQEVILRCVPISNHLYFYWYRQILGQKVEFLVSFYNNEISEKSEIFDDQFSVERPDGSNFTLKIRSTKLEDSAMYFCASSVDTKNIQYFGAGTRLSVL.

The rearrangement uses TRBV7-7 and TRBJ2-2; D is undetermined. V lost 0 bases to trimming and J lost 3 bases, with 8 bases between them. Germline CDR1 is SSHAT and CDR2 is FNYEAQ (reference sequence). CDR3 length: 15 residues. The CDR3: CASSLAALDTGELFF. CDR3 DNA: TGTGCCAGCAGCTTAGCCGCCTTGGACACCGGGGAGCTGTTTTTT.

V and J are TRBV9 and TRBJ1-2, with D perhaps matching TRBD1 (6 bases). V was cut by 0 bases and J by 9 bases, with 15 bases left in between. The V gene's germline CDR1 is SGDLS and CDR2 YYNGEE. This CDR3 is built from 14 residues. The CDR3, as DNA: TGTGCCAGCAGCGTAGGTCCCGGGACAATTAGCTACACCTTC. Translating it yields CASSVGPGTISYTF. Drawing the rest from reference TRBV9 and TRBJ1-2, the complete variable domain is DSGVTQTPKHLITATGQRVTLRCSPRSGDLSVYWYQQSLDQGLQFLIQYYNGEERAKGNILERFSAQQFPDLHSELNLSSLELGDSALYFCASSVGPGTISYTFGSGTRLTVV.

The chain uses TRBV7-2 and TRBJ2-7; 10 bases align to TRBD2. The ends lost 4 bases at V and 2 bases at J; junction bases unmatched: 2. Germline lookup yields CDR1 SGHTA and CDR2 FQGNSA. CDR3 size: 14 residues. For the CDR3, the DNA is TGTGCCAGCAGCTCCAGCGGGGGGGCCTACGAGCAGTACTTC. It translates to CASSSSGGAYEQYF.

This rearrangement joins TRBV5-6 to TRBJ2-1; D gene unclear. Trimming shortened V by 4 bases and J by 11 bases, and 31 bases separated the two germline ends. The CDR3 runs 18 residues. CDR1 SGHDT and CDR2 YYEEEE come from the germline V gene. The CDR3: CASSPPPRVPFPPHKQFF. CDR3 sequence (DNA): TGTGCCAGCAGCCCCCCCCCACGGGTCCCCTTTCCACCACATAAGCAGTTCTTC.

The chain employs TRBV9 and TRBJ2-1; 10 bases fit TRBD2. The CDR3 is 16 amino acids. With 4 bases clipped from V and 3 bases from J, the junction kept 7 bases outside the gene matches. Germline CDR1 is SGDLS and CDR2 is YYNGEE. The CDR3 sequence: CASSRTSGQLYNEQFF. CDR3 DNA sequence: TGTGCCAGCAGCAGGACTAGCGGTCAACTCTACAATGAGCAGTTCTTC.

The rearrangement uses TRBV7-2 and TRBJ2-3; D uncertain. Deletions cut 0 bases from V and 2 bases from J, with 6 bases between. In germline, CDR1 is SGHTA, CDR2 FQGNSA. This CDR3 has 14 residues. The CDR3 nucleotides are TGTGCCAGCAGCTTAGCGCGCTCCACAGATACGCAGTATTTT. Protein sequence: CASSLARSTDTQYF.

For the CDR3, the DNA is TGTGCCAGTAGCACTCGGCAGGGTACTAGCAATCAGCCCCAGCATTTT. This gives the protein CASSTRQGTSNQPQHF. This sequence joins TRBV19 and TRBJ1-5; tentatively, D is TRBD1 (5 bases). The CDR3 is 16 amino acids. Deletions cut 6 bases from V and 0 bases from J, with 15 bases between. Looked up from germline, CDR1 is LNHDA and CDR2 is SQIVND (reference sequence).

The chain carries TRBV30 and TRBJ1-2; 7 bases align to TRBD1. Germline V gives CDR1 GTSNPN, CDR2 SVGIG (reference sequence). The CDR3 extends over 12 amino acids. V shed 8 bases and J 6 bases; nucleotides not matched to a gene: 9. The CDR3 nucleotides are TGTGCCAGTACGACAGGGTATGATGGCTACACCTTC. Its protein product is CASTTGYDGYTF.

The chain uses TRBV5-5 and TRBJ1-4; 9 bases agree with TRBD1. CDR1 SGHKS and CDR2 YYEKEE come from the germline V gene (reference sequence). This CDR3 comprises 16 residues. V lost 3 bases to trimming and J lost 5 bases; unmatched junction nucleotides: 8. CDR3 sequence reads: CASSWGTGHPNEKLFF. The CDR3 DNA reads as TGTGCCAGCAGCTGGGGGACAGGGCACCCCAATGAAAAACTGTTTTTT. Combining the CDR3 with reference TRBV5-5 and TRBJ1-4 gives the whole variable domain DAGVTQSPTHLIKTRGQQVTLRCSPISGHKSVSWYQQVLGQGPQFIFQYYEKEERGRGNFPDRFSARQFPNYSSELNVNALLLGDSALYLCASSWGTGHPNEKLFFGSGTQLSVL.

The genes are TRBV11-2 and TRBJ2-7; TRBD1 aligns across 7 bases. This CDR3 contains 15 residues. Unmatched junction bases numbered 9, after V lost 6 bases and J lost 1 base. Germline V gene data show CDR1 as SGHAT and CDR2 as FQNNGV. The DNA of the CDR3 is TGTGCCAGCAGATACAGGGGAAATTTGTCCTACGAGCAGTACTTC. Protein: CASRYRGNLSYEQYF.

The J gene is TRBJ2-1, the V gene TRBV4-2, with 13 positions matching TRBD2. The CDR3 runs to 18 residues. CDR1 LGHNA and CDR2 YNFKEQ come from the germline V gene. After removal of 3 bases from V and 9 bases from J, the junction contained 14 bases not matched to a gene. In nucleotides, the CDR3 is TGTGCCAGCAGCCAGCAAAGGGCACTAGCGGGGGGGCCTGGTGAGCAGTTCTTC. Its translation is CASSQQRALAGGPGEQFF.

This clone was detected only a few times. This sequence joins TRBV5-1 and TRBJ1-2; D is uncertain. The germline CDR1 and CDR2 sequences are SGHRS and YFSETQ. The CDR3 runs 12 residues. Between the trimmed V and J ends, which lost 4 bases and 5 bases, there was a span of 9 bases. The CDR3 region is CASSPIGYGYTF. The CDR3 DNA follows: TGCGCCAGCAGCCCCATCGGGTATGGCTACACCTTC.

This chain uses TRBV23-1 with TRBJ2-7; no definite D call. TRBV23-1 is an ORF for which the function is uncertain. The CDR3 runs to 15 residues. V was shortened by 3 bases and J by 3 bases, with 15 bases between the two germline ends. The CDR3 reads CASSHEVDQSYEQYF. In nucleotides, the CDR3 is TGCGCCAGCAGTCACGAAGTAGACCAAAGCTACGAGCAGTACTTC.

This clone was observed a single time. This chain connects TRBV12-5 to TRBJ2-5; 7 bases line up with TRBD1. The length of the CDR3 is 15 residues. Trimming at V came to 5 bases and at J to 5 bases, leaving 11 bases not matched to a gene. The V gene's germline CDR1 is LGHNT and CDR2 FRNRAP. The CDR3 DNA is TGTGCTAGTGGTCCGAAGGGACAGCTACTCGAGACCCAGTACTTC. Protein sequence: CASGPKGQLLETQYF.

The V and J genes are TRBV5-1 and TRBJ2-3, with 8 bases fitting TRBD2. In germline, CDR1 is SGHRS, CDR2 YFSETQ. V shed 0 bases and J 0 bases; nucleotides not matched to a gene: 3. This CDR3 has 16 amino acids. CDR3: CASSLELAASTDTQYF. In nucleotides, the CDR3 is TGCGCCAGCAGCTTGGAACTAGCGGCTAGCACAGATACGCAGTATTTT.

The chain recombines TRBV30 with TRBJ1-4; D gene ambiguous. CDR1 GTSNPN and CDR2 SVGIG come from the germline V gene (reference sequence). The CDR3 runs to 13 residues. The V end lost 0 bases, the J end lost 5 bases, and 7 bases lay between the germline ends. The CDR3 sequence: CAWSVRGNEKLFF. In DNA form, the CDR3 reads TGTGCCTGGAGTGTACGTGGGAATGAAAAACTGTTTTTT.

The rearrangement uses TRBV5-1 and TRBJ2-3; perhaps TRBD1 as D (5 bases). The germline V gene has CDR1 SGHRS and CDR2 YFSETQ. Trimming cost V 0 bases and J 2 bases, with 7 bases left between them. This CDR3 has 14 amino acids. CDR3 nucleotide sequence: TGCGCCAGCAGCTTGGGACAGCTCACAGATACGCAGTATTTT. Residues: CASSLGQLTDTQYF.

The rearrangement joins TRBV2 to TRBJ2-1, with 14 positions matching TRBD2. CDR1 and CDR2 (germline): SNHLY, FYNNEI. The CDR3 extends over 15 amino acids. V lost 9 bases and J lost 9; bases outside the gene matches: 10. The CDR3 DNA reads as TGTGCCAGGAGGACTAGCGGGGGGTGGAATGGTGAGCAGTTCTTC. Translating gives CARRTSGGWNGEQFF.

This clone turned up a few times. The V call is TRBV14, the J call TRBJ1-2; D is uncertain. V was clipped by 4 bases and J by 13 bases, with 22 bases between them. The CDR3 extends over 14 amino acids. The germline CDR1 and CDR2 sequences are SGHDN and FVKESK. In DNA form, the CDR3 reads TGTGCCAGCAGCCTTCTCGAGACGACATCGACCTTCACCTTC. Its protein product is CASSLLETTSTFTF.

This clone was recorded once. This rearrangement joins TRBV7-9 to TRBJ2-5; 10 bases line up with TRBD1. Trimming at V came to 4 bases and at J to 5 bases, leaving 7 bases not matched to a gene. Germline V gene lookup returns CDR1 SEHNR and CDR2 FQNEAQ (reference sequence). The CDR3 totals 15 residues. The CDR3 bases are TGTGCCAGCAGCTATGGGACAGGGGAATGGGAGACCCAGTACTTC. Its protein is CASSYGTGEWETQYF.

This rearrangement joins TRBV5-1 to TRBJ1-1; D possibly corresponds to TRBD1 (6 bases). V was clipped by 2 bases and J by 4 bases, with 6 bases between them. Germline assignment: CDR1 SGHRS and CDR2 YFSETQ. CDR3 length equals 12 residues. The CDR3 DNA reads TGCGCCAGCAGCTTCAGGGGCACTGAAGCTTTCTTT. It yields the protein CASSFRGTEAFF.

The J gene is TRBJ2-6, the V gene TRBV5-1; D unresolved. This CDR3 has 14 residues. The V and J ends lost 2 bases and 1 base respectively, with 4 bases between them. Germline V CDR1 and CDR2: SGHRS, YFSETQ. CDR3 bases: TGCGCCAGCAGCTTCAGGTCTGGGGCCAACGTCCTGACTTTC. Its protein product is CASSFRSGANVLTF. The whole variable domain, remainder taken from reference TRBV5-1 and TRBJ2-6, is KAGVTQTPRYLIKTRGQQVTLSCSPISGHRSVSWYQQTPGQGLQFLFEYFSETQRNKGNFPGRFSGRQFSNSRSEMNVSTLELGDSALYLCASSFRSGANVLTFGAGSRLTVL.

This chain's CDR3 is CSAGRRTEAFF. CDR3 DNA: TGCAGTGCGGGACGACGGACTGAAGCTTTCTTT. This chain joins TRBV20-1 and TRBJ1-1; D might be TRBD1 (5 bases). This CDR3 has 11 amino acids. Germline V gene data show CDR1 as DFQATT and CDR2 as SNEGSKA (reference sequence). V was pared by 6 bases and J by 5 bases, with 10 bases between.

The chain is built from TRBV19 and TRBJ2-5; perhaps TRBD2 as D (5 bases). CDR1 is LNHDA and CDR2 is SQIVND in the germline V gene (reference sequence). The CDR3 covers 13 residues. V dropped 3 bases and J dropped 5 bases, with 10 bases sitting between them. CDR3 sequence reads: CASSMDSMETQYF. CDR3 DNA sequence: TGTGCCAGTAGTATGGACTCAATGGAGACCCAGTACTTC. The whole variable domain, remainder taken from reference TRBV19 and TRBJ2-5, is DGGITQSPKYLFRKEGQNVTLSCEQNLNHDAMYWYRQDPGQGLRLIYYSQIVNDFQKGDIAEGYSVSREKKESFPLTVTSAQKNPTAFYLCASSMDSMETQYFGPGTRLLVL.

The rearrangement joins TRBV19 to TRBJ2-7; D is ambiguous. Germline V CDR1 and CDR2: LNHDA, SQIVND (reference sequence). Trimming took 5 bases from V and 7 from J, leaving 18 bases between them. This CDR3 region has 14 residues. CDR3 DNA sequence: TGTGCCAGTAGTTCTTCGAGGCTGGATCGAGAGCAGTACTTC. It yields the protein CASSSSRLDREQYF.

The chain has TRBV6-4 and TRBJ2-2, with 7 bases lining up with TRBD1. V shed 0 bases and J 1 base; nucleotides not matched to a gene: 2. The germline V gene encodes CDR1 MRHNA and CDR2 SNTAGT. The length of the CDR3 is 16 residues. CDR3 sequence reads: CASSDSGTVNTGELFF. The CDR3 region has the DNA TGTGCCAGCAGTGACTCGGGGACAGTGAACACCGGGGAGCTGTTTTTT.

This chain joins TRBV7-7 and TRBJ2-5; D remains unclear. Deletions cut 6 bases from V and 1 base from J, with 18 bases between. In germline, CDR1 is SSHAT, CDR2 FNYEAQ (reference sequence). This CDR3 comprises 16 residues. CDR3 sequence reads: CASSLGPLWGQETQYF. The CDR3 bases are TGTGCCAGCAGTCTCGGGCCATTGTGGGGCCAAGAGACCCAGTACTTC.

The CDR3, as DNA: TGCGCCAGCAGCTTGGGGGCCGCGGTAGGGTATAATTCACCCCTCCACTTT. It encodes CASSLGAAVGYNSPLHF. The V gene is TRBV5-1, the J gene TRBJ1-6; D unresolved. Trimming shortened V by 0 bases and J by 4 bases, and 14 bases separated the two germline ends. Germline V CDR1 and CDR2: SGHRS, YFSETQ. The CDR3 runs to 17 residues. The full variable domain, in which reference TRBV5-1 and TRBJ1-6 provide the parts outside the CDR3, is KAGVTQTPRYLIKTRGQQVTLSCSPISGHRSVSWYQQTPGQGLQFLFEYFSETQRNKGNFPGRFSGRQFSNSRSEMNVSTLELGDSALYLCASSLGAAVGYNSPLHFGNGTRLTVT.